This T cell receptor (beta chain) was observed in a study of blood T cell repertoires in COVID-19. This clone was found a few times. The CDR3 has 15 residues. Germline V gene data show CDR1 as LGHDT and CDR2 as YNNKEL (reference sequence). With 0 bases removed from V and 6 bases from J, the gap between germline ends came to 11 bases. The assay was immunoSEQ multiplex PCR, and TCRdb's table has in-frame clones only and misses some. The sample has tens of thousands of clones; 75% to 90% are singletons. The sequence was collected from a human donor in a cohort sampled during active COVID-19. What was sequenced was peripheral blood. This chain links TRBV3-1 (or the pseudogene TRBV3-2) with TRBJ1-4; D is uncertain. The CDR3 spells CASSQDAGFDEKLFF. In nucleotides, the CDR3 is TGTGCCAGCAGCCAAGATGCAGGATTCGATGAAAAACTGTTTTTT.